Listed below are T cell receptor beta chains from one sample, sequenced in a study of blood T cell repertoires in COVID-19. Profiling relied on immunoSEQ multiplex PCR, and the TCRdb table lists in-frame clones only, not all of them. The sample includes roughly 340,000 clones, 75% to 90% of them seen just once. The sequenced sample was PBMCs or T cells enriched from blood (not recorded which). These TCRs come from a man between 18 and 35 years old who had recovered from COVID-19. Each CDR3 is given with its conserved first and last residue. Fields, in order: V gene, D gene, CDR3 length, J gene, clone size, CDR3 protein, CDR3 DNA. D genes are given only for firm matches. Only some rows state a clone size, as once, few, many or a class for expanded clones.

>TRBV5-1|TRBD2|16|TRBJ2-1|NA
CASSLAASGGSNEQFF
TGCGCCAGCAGCTTGGCGGCTAGCGGGGGGTCCAATGAGCAGTTCTTC
>TRBV7-9|TRBD2|15|TRBJ2-1|once
CASSSPGLASNEQFF
TGTGCCAGCAGCTCTCCAGGACTAGCGTCCAATGAGCAGTTCTTC
>TRBV2|NA|13|TRBJ1-6|NA
CASSGQMESPLHF
TGTGCCAGCAGCGGACAGATGGAGTCACCCCTCCACTTT
>TRBV3-1/TRBV3-2|NA|15|TRBJ1-1|NA
CASSLGGTRGTEAFF
TGTGCCAGCAGCCTGGGGGGGACCAGGGGCACTGAAGCTTTCTTT
>TRBV24-1|TRBD1|18|TRBJ2-5|NA
CATSAPPQTGGYQETQYF
TGTGCCACCAGTGCCCCCCCGCAGACAGGGGGGTACCAAGAGACCCAGTACTTC
>TRBV7-8|NA|16|TRBJ1-5|NA
CASSPRPGRSNQPQHF
TGTGCCAGCAGCCCTAGGCCTGGGAGGAGCAATCAGCCCCAGCATTTT
>TRBV11-1|NA|15|TRBJ1-2|NA
CASSLSDSPNYGYTF
TGTGCCAGCAGCTTATCTGACAGCCCTAACTATGGCTACACCTTC
>TRBV6-1|TRBD1|17|TRBJ2-7|once
CASSDGIRDRFSYEQYF
TGTGCCAGCAGTGATGGAATCCGGGACAGGTTCTCCTACGAGCAGTACTTC
>TRBV4-2|NA|16|TRBJ2-1|NA
CASSQDTSPTYNEQFF
TGTGCCAGCAGCCAAGATACCAGTCCGACCTACAATGAGCAGTTCTTC
>TRBV18|NA|21|TRBJ1-6|NA
CASSPAFRPADLSSYNSPLHF
TGTGCCAGCTCACCAGCGTTCCGTCCAGCGGACCTTAGCTCCTATAATTCACCCCTCCACTTT
>TRBV7-3|TRBD1|15|TRBJ1-1|NA
CASSPGQGRWTEAFF
TGTGCCAGCAGCCCGGGACAGGGAAGGTGGACTGAAGCTTTCTTT
>TRBV5-1|TRBD2|15|TRBJ2-7|NA
CASREGLAGDYEQYF
TGCGCCAGCAGGGAGGGACTAGCGGGGGACTACGAGCAGTACTTC
>TRBV5-4|TRBD1|15|TRBJ2-3|NA
CASSPGQGGTDTQYF
TGTGCCAGCAGCCCTGGACAGGGAGGCACAGATACGCAGTATTTT
>TRBV10-1|TRBD2|18|TRBJ2-1|NA
CASSEGPRLAGGLNEQFF
TGCGCCAGCAGTGAGGGTCCGAGACTAGCGGGGGGGCTGAATGAGCAGTTCTTC
>TRBV18|NA|13|TRBJ1-1|NA
CASSPGLRTEAFF
TGTGCCAGCTCACCGGGGCTTCGGACTGAAGCTTTCTTT
>TRBV7-7|TRBD1|16|TRBJ2-5|NA
CASSPGGTGFQETQYF
TGTGCCAGCTCCCCGGGTGGGACAGGATTTCAAGAGACCCAGTACTTC
>TRBV19|TRBD1|14|TRBJ1-5|NA
CASSIGTGDQPQHF
TGTGCCAGTAGTATAGGCACAGGGGATCAGCCCCAGCATTTT
>TRBV4-1|NA|14|TRBJ1-5|NA
CASSQGTGNQPQHF
TGCGCCAGCAGCCAAGGGACAGGCAATCAGCCCCAGCATTTT
>TRBV24-1|NA|14|TRBJ2-1|NA
CATSDFPGYNEQFF
TGTGCCACCAGTGATTTTCCCGGGTACAATGAGCAGTTCTTC
>TRBV14|NA|14|TRBJ2-2|once
CASSQSWNTGELFF
TGTGCCAGCAGCCAATCGTGGAACACCGGGGAGCTGTTTTTT
>TRBV7-8|TRBD1|15|TRBJ1-5|NA
CASSRRGTGFQPQHF
TGTGCCAGCAGCCGAAGGGGGACAGGCTTTCAGCCCCAGCATTTT
>TRBV7-9|TRBD1|13|TRBJ1-5|NA
CASSRTGGWPQHF
TGTGCCAGCAGCCGGACAGGGGGATGGCCCCAGCATTTT
>TRBV3-1/TRBV3-2|NA|14|TRBJ1-2|NA
CASSHSSGQDGYTF
TGTGCCAGCAGCCATTCTTCCGGACAAGACGGCTACACCTTC
>TRBV28|TRBD1|17|TRBJ1-3|NA
CASSIPLHRGSGNTIYF
TGTGCCAGCAGCATACCCTTACACAGGGGCTCTGGAAACACCATATATTTT
>TRBV6-2/TRBV6-3|TRBD2|15|TRBJ2-3|NA
CASSYDERGGDTQYF
TGTGCCAGCAGTTATGACGAGCGGGGGGGAGATACGCAGTATTTT
>TRBV19|TRBD1|14|TRBJ2-3|NA
CASRDRGNTDTQYF
TGTGCCAGTAGAGACAGGGGCAACACAGATACGCAGTATTTT
>TRBV29-1|NA|11|TRBJ2-1|NA
CRGDSPTEQFF
TGTAGGGGGGACAGTCCCACTGAGCAGTTCTTC
>TRBV18|NA|15|TRBJ2-7|NA
CASSHRVGISYEQYF
TGTGCCAGCTCCCACAGGGTTGGGATCTCCTACGAGCAGTACTTC
>TRBV6-5|NA|12|TRBJ2-7|NA
CASSSYTFEQYF
TGTGCCAGCAGCTCGTACACGTTCGAGCAGTACTTC
>TRBV4-3|NA|18|TRBJ1-6|NA
CASSQDPPPGSYNSPLHF
TGCGCCAGCAGCCAAGATCCGCCCCCGGGCTCCTATAATTCACCCCTCCACTTT
>TRBV3-1/TRBV3-2|NA|16|TRBJ1-2|NA
CASRSSGGAGVDGYTF
TGTGCCAGCAGATCCTCCGGGGGCGCGGGAGTGGATGGCTACACCTTC
>TRBV28|NA|17|TRBJ1-1|NA
CASSYLKGAGVNTEAFF
TGTGCCAGCAGTTACCTGAAAGGTGCCGGAGTGAACACTGAAGCTTTCTTT
>TRBV5-1|NA|13|TRBJ2-2|NA
CASSLANTGELFF
TGCGCCAGCAGCTTGGCTAACACCGGGGAGCTGTTTTTT
>TRBV5-1|NA|16|TRBJ2-3|NA
CASSLGAGTSTDTQYF
TGCGCCAGCAGCTTGGGAGCGGGCACCTCCACAGATACGCAGTATTTT
>TRBV9|NA|15|TRBJ1-3|NA
CASSGAPGEGNTIYF
TGTGCCAGCAGCGGAGCCCCAGGGGAAGGAAACACCATATATTTT
>TRBV19|NA|9|TRBJ2-7|NA
CASTTGQDF
TGTGCCAGTACCACAGGGCAGGACTTC
>TRBV27|NA|15|TRBJ1-2|NA
CASSLGGIVGYGYTF
TGTGCCAGCAGTTTAGGGGGGATTGTGGGCTATGGCTACACCTTC
>TRBV28|TRBD1|15|TRBJ1-1|NA
CASSTDRSMNTEAFF
TGTGCCAGTAGTACGGACAGGAGTATGAACACTGAAGCTTTCTTT
>TRBV7-3|NA|13|TRBJ2-1|NA
CASSLNSIGEQFF
TGTGCCAGCAGCTTAAATAGTATTGGTGAGCAGTTCTTC
>TRBV5-4|NA|17|TRBJ2-2|NA
CASRGSSSLTATGELFF
TGTGCCAGCAGAGGATCTAGTTCCCTCACCGCCACCGGGGAGCTGTTTTTT
>TRBV9|NA|15|TRBJ1-1|NA
CASSVRGATDTEAFF
TGTGCCAGCAGCGTGCGGGGGGCAACCGACACTGAAGCTTTCTTT
>TRBV2|NA|15|TRBJ2-5|NA
CASTRGGGPQETQYF
TGTGCCAGCACAAGGGGGGGAGGGCCACAGGAGACCCAGTACTTC
>TRBV20-1|NA|14|TRBJ2-6|NA
CSASFSAGANVLTF
TGCAGTGCTAGTTTCTCAGCTGGGGCCAACGTCCTGACTTTC
>TRBV2|NA|14|TRBJ1-2|NA
CASKPDTGHYGYTF
TGTGCCAGCAAACCCGACACAGGCCATTATGGCTACACCTTC
>TRBV2|NA|14|TRBJ1-5|NA
CAIAVTDQNQPQHF
TGTGCCATAGCCGTGACAGACCAAAATCAGCCCCAGCATTTT
>TRBV10-3|NA|18|TRBJ1-4|NA
CAISVKAVRQTTNEKLFF
TGTGCCATCAGTGTTAAGGCCGTAAGACAGACAACTAATGAAAAACTGTTTTTT
>TRBV7-9|NA|13|TRBJ1-2|NA
CASSLGAGVGYTF
TGTGCCAGCAGCTTAGGAGCTGGAGTGGGCTACACCTTC
>TRBV5-5|NA|14|TRBJ2-2|NA
CASSLGGNTGELFF
TGTGCCAGCAGCTTGGGCGGCAACACCGGGGAGCTGTTTTTT
>TRBV5-1|TRBD1|16|TRBJ1-2|once
CASSLVPGQGAGGYTF
TGCGCCAGCAGCTTGGTTCCCGGACAGGGGGCAGGCGGCTACACCTTC
>TRBV3-1/TRBV3-2|TRBD1|15|TRBJ2-3|NA
CASSQGQGAQGTQYF
TGTGCCAGCAGCCAGGGACAGGGGGCCCAGGGTACGCAGTATTTT
>TRBV6-5|TRBD2|15|TRBJ2-1|NA
CASSYSAGGRNEQFF
TGTGCCAGCAGTTACTCTGCGGGGGGTAGGAATGAGCAGTTCTTC
>TRBV7-9|TRBD2|15|TRBJ2-3|once
CASSSPGLATDTQYF
TGTGCCAGCAGCTCCCCGGGACTAGCCACAGATACGCAGTATTTT
>TRBV4-3|NA|15|TRBJ2-3|NA
CASSQEGRSTDTQYF
TGCGCCAGCAGCCAAGAGGGGCGGTCCACAGATACGCAGTATTTT
>TRBV25-1|NA|14|TRBJ1-1|NA
CASSHREGSTEAFF
TGTGCCAGCAGTCACAGGGAAGGGAGCACTGAAGCTTTCTTT
>TRBV9|TRBD1|15|TRBJ1-2|NA
CASSAPGTGDYGYTF
TGTGCCAGCAGCGCCCCCGGGACAGGGGATTATGGCTACACCTTC
>TRBV5-8|NA|14|TRBJ1-2|NA
CASSTRQIYYGYTF
TGTGCCAGCAGTACGAGACAGATTTACTATGGCTACACCTTC
>TRBV28|NA|14|TRBJ1-2|NA
CASSPEDRVYGYTF
TGTGCCAGCAGTCCCGAAGACAGAGTCTATGGCTACACCTTC